A single T cell receptor beta chain is shown here with its context. Across 20 to 25 US areas, participants ranged in age from 18 to 89 years. The study counted Cohort 3 donors as recovered given two negative PCRs, clearance, or symptom resolution. The authors' processing: Estimation of nucleated cell counts was performed using reference gene primer amplification. Measured with immunoSEQ multiplex PCR; TCRdb has only the in-frame clones, and not every one. Clone size and V and J calls were adopted from that table, with D and trimming inferred from the DNA. The sample lists some 490,000 clones, 80% to 90% occurring once. Trimming stripped 4 bases from V and 1 base from J, with 14 bases between. Germline V CDR1 and CDR2: SEHNR, FQNEAQ (reference sequence). This CDR3 contains 16 residues. This sample is drawn from a study of blood T cell repertoires in COVID-19.

The chain combines TRBV7-9 with TRBJ2-4, with D unresolved. Sequencing was performed on PBMCs or T cells enriched from blood (not recorded which). This TCR came from an older woman who had recovered from COVID-19. CDR3 sequence (DNA): TGTGCCAGCAGCTCCTCCACAGCTTCGGCCAAAAACATTCAGTACTTC. Translated, it gives CASSSSTASAKNIQYF.